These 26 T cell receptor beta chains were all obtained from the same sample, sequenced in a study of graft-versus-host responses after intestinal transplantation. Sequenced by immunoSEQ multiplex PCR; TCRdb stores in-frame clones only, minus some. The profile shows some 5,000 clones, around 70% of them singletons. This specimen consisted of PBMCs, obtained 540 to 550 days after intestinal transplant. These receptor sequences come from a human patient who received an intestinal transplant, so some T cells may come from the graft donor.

The chain's CDR3 is CASSSTGAGGANVLTF. The DNA of the CDR3 is TGTGCCAGCAGCTCTACGGGGGCAGGTGGGGCCAACGTCCTGACTTTC. The J gene is TRBJ2-6, the V gene TRBV7-8; D may match TRBD1 or TRBD2 (6 bases each). The V end was cut by 4 bases, the J end by 3 bases, with 13 bases between. Germline assignment: CDR1 SGHVS and CDR2 FQNEAQ. The CDR3 length is 16 residues. The full variable domain, its missing parts supplied by reference TRBV7-8 and TRBJ2-6, is GAGVSQSPRYKVAKRGQDVALRCDPISGHVSLFWYQQALGQGPEFLTYFQNEAQLDKSGLPSDRFFAERPEGSVSTLKIQRTQQEDSAVYLCASSSTGAGGANVLTFGAGSRLTVL.

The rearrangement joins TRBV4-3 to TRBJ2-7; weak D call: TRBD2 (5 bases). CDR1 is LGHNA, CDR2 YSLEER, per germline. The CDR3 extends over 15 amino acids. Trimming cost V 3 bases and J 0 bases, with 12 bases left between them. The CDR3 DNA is TGCGCCAGCAGCCAGGAGGACCGGAGCTCCTACGAGCAGTACTTC. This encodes CASSQEDRSSYEQYF.

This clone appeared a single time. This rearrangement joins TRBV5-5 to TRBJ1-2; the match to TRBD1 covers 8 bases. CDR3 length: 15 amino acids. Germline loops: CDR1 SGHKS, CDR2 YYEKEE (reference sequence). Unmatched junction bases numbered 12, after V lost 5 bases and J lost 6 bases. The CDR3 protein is CASSSRDRFSDGYTF. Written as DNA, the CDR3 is TGTGCCAGCAGTTCCCGGGACAGGTTCTCGGATGGCTACACCTTC.

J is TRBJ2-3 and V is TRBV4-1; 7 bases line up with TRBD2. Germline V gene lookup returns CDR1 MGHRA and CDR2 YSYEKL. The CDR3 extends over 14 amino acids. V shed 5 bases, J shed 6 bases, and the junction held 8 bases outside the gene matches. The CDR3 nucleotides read TGCGCCAGCAGCGCCCAGCGGGGTTCGGATACGCAGTATTTT. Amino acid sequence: CASSAQRGSDTQYF.

CDR3 DNA: TGCGCCAGCAGCCAAGATCTGGGGTTCACTGGAAACACCATATATTTT. Its translation: CASSQDLGFTGNTIYF. V usage is TRBV4-3 and J usage is TRBJ1-3; D call uncertain. Trimming cost V 0 bases and J 2 bases, with 11 bases left between them. The CDR3 is 16 residues long. The germline CDR1 and CDR2 sequences are LGHNA and YSLEER.

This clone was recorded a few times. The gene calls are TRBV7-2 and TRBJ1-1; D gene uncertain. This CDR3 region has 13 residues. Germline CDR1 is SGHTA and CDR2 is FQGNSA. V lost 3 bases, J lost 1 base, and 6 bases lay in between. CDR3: CASSFTENTEAFF. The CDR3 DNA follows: TGTGCCAGCAGCTTCACAGAGAACACTGAAGCTTTCTTT. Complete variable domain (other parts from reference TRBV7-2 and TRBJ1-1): GAGVSQSPSNKVTEKGKDVELRCDPISGHTALYWYRQSLGQGLEFLIYFQGNSAPDKSGLPSDRFSAERTGGSVSTLTIQRTQQEDSAVYLCASSFTENTEAFFGQGTRLTVV.

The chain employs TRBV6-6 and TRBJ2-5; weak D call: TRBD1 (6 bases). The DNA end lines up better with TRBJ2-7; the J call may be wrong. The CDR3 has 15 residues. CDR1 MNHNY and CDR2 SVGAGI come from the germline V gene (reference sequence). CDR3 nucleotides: TGTGCCAGCAGTTACTCGACACAGGGTGGGTACGAGCAGTACTTC. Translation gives CASSYSTQGGYEQYF.

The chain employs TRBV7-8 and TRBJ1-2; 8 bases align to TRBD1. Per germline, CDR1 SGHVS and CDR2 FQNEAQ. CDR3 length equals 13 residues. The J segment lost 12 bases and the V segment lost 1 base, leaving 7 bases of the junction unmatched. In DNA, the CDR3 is TGTGCCAGCAGCTTAGAGGCAGGGGGCACGCACACCTTC. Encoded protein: CASSLEAGGTHTF. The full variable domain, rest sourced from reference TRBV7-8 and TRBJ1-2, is GAGVSQSPRYKVAKRGQDVALRCDPISGHVSLFWYQQALGQGPEFLTYFQNEAQLDKSGLPSDRFFAERPEGSVSTLKIQRTQQEDSAVYLCASSLEAGGTHTFGSGTRLTVV.

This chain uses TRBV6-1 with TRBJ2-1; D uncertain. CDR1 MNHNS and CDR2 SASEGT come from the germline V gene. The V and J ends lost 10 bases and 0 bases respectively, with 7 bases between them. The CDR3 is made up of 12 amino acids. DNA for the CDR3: TGTGCCACCTCGAGCTCCTACAATGAGCAGTTCTTC. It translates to CATSSSYNEQFF.

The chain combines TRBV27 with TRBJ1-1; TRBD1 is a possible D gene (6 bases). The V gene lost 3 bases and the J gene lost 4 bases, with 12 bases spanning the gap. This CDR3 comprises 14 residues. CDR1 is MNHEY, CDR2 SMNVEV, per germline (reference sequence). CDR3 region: CASSLLGGRTEAFF. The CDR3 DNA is TGTGCCAGCAGTTTGCTAGGGGGGCGCACTGAAGCTTTCTTT.

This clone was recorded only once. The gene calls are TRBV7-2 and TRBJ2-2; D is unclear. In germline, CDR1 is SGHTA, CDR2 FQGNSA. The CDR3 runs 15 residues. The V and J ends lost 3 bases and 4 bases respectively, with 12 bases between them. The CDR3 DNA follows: TGTGCCAGCAGCTTCCTCTTTACGGGCACCGGGGAGCTGTTTTTT. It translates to CASSFLFTGTGELFF.

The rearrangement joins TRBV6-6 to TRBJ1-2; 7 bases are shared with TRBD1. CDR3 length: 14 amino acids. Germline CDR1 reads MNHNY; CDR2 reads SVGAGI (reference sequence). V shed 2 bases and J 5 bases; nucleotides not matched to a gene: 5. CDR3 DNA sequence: TGTGCCAGCAGTTACCGACAGGGCGGGTATGGCTACACCTTC. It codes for CASSYRQGGYGYTF.

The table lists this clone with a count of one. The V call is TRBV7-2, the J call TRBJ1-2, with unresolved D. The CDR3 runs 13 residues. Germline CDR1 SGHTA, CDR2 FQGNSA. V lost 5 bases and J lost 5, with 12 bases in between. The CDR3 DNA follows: TGTGCCAGCAGCACCGAAGCCGGGTATGGCTACACCTTC. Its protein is CASSTEAGYGYTF.

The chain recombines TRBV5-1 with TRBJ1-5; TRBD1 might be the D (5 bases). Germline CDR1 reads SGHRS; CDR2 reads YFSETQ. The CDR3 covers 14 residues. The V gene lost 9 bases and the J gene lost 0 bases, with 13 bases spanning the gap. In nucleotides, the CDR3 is TGCGCCAACACCCGACAGTATAGCAATCAGCCCCAGCATTTT. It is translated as CANTRQYSNQPQHF.

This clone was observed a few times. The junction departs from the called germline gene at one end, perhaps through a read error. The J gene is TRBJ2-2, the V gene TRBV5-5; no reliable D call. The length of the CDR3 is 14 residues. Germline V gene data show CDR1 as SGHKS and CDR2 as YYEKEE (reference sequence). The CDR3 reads CASSQEFLSGELFF. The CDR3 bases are TGCGCCAGCAGCCAAGAGTTTCTCTCCGGGGAGCTGTTTTTT.

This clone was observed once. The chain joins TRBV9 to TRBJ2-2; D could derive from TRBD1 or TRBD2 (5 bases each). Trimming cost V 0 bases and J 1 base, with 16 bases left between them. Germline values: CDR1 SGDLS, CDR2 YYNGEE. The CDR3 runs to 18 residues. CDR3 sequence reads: CASSVARQRPGNTGELFF. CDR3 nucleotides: TGTGCCAGCAGCGTAGCTCGACAGCGGCCAGGGAACACCGGGGAGCTGTTTTTT.

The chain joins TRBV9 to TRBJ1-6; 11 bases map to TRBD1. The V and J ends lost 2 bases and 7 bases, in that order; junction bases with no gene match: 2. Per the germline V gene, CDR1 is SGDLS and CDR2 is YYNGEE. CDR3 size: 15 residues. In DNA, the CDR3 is TGTGCCAGCAGCGTCGGGACAGGGGGGAATTCACCCCTCCACTTT. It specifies CASSVGTGGNSPLHF.

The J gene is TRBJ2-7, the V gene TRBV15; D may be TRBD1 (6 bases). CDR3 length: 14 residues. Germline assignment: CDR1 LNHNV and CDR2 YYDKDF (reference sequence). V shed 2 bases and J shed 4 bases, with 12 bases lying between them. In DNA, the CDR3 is TGTGCCACCAGCAGACCAGGGGCAGAATACGAGCAGTACTTC. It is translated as CATSRPGAEYEQYF.

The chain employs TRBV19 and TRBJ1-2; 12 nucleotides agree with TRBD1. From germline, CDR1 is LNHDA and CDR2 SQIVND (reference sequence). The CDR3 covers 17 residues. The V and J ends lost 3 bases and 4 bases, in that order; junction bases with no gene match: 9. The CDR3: CASSMGDRGLSGYGYTF. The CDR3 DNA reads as TGTGCCAGTAGTATGGGGGACAGGGGGCTTAGCGGCTATGGCTACACCTTC.

Written as DNA, the CDR3 is TGCGCCAGCAGCCAAGATTCGGGGGGGCCTTCGAATGAGCAGTTCTTC. Amino acid sequence: CASSQDSGGPSNEQFF. The chain combines TRBV4-3 with TRBJ2-1, with 8 bases fitting TRBD2. The germline V gene encodes CDR1 LGHNA and CDR2 YSLEER. With 0 bases clipped from V and 7 bases from J, the junction kept 8 bases outside the gene matches. The CDR3 spans 16 residues.

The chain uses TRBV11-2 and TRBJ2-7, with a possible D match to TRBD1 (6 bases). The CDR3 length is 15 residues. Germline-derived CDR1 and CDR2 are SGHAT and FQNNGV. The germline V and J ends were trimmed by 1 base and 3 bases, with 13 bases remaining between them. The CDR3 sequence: CASSLVWQGNYEQYF. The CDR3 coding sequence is TGTGCCAGCAGCTTAGTGTGGCAGGGGAACTACGAGCAGTACTTC.

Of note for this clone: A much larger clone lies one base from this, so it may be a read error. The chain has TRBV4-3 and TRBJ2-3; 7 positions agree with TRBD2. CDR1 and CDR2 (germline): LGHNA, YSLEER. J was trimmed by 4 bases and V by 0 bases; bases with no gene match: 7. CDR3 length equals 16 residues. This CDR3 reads CASSQDSGDTPDTQYF. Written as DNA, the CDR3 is TGCGCCAGCAGCCAAGACAGCGGGGATACACCAGATACGCAGTATTTT.

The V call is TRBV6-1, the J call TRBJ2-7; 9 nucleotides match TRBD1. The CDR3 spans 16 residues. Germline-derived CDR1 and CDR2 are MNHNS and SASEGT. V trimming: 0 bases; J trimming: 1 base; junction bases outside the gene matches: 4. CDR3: CASSEAAGQGSYEQYF. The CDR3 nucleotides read TGTGCCAGCAGTGAAGCAGCCGGACAGGGGTCCTACGAGCAGTACTTC.

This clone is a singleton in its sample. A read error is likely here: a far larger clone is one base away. In DNA, the CDR3 is TGTGCCAGCATCTTAAGGGGCGCAGACTACGAGCAGTACTTC. Protein sequence: CASILRGADYEQYF. The V and J genes are TRBV5-5 and TRBJ2-7; tentative D call: TRBD1 (5 bases). The length of the CDR3 is 14 residues. Germline V gene lookup returns CDR1 SGHKS and CDR2 YYEKEE (reference sequence). The V end was cut by 6 bases, the J end by 3 bases, with 16 bases between.

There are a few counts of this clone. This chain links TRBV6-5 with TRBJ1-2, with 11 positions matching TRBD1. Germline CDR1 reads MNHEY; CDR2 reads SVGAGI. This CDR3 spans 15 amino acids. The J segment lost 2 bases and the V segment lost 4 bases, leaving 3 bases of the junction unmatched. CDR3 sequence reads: CASSWTGGANYGYTF. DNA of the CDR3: TGTGCCAGCAGTTGGACAGGGGGCGCGAACTATGGCTACACCTTC.

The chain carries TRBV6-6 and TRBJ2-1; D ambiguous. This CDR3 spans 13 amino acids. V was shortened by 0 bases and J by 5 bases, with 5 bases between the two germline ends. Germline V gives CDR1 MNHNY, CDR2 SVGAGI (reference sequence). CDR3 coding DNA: TGTGCCAGCAGTTACTCCAGCAACAATGAGCAGTTCTTC. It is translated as CASSYSSNNEQFF.